This T cell receptor (beta chain) was sequenced for a study of T-cell reconstitution after alpha-beta-depleted transplantation in children (TCRdb year 2016). About the full investigation: Using TCR repertoire profiling, the study quantitatively followed how T-cell immune reconstitution unfolded in children after TCRalphabeta/CD19-depleted allogeneic hematopoietic cell transplantation.

The paper as a whole reports these results and caveats: About two months after transplant, the apparently early recovery of alphabetaT-cell counts reportedly depended on just several hundred clones that had expanded rapidly and came from non-depleted graft cells. In some patients, the high TCRbeta diversity seen at day 60 was put down to recipient T cells and intrathymic progenitors that had survived conditioning. Over the following months the frequencies of hyperexpanded clones went down, and after one year T-cell counts and TCRbeta diversity were mostly credited to newly produced T cells.

Spanning cysteine to phenylalanine, the CDR3 consists of 15 amino acids. Only the CDR3 DNA is retained, 45 bases long and in frame from the first base. Based on the germline V gene, the CDR1 and CDR2 sequences are SGHAT and FQNNGV. Trimmed from V: 3 bases; trimmed from J: 0 bases; junction bases lacking a gene match: 2. There are many counts of this clonotype. It lacks a known antigen. Per-base qualities were not stored, and no clone one base away is much larger. The library was generated by PCR. The reads were generated on an Illumina HiSeq 2500. To normalize quantification of the TCRbeta repertoire, the TCR libraries were built with molecular barcoding that relied on unique molecular identifiers. TCRdb applied fastp at Q25 and MiXCR to the public reads, then kept only in-frame beta chains. Duplicate CDR3 protein sequences are folded into a single record with the most common DNA and genes. Counted in this sample were hundreds of thousands of distinct CDR3 sequences; about a tenth of them appeared once. The leading ten clones occupy about 30% of the sample.

The treatment or condition label here, explained by the study, means: allogeneic hematopoietic cell transplantation with graft depleted of TCRalphabeta T cells and CD19 B cells. The children who served as transplant recipients had been given grafts of TCRalphabeta/CD19-depleted allogeneic hematopoietic cells. The chain is made from TRBV11-2 and TRBJ2-1, with TRBD2 matching 7 junction bases. The sequenced sample was PBMCs, obtained before TCRalphabeta/CD19-depleted stem cell transplant. This TCR was sampled from a child in the first two years of life with acute myeloid leukemia, due to receive a stem cell transplant. CDR3 reads: CASSLSGNSYNEQFF. The sequenced DNA is TGTGCCAGCAGCTTGAGCGGGAACTCCTACAATGAGCAGTTCTTC.